This T cell receptor beta chain was found in a study of blood T cell repertoires in COVID-19. Generated by immunoSEQ multiplex PCR, the TCRdb table keeps only in-frame clones and is missing some. The table includes fewer than 250,000 clones, about 83% detected once. Germline V gives CDR1 MNHEY, CDR2 SMNVEV (reference sequence). V gave up 7 bases and J gave up 0 bases, with 10 bases separating them. The length of the CDR3 is 14 residues. In its sample, this clone was seen once. The chain has TRBV27 and TRBJ1-5; D might be TRBD1 (5 bases). This TCR was sampled from a woman between 40 and 55 years old with active or convalescent COVID-19. Sequencing used peripheral blood. The CDR3 nucleotides read TGTGCCAGCAAAGGGGTCTATAGCAATCAGCCCCAGCATTTT. It yields the protein CASKGVYSNQPQHF.